A selection of T cell receptor beta chains follows, all from one sample in a study of cytomegalovirus exposure and HLA in healthy donors. The assay was immunoSEQ multiplex PCR, and TCRdb's table has in-frame clones only and misses some. The repertoire holds about 73,000 clones, with around 90% as singletons. The material sequenced was PBMCs. The receptors originated from a woman between 18 and 29 years old in good health and CMV-seropositive. The CDR3 runs from the conserved cysteine through the conserved F or W. A D gene is named only where the DNA matches it firmly. Expanded clones are given a class, and other clones once, few, many or no size at all.

clone_size j_call v_call d_call cdr3_aa cdr3_nt
- TRBJ2-3 TRBV19 - CASTRTWDTDTQYF TGTGCCAGTACCCGGACTTGGGACACAGATACGCAGTATTTT
- TRBJ2-2 TRBV19 - CASSKTEFIEHTSNTGELFF TGTGCCAGTAGTAAGACGGAGTTTATAGAACACACCTCGAACACCGGGGAGCTGTTTTTT
- TRBJ1-2 TRBV27 - CASSLREGNYGYTF TGTGCCAGCAGTTTAAGGGAGGGTAACTATGGCTACACCTTC
once TRBJ2-7 TRBV20-1 - CSARSVYEQYF TGCAGTGCTAGGTCAGTCTACGAGCAGTACTTC
- TRBJ1-1 TRBV30 - CAWILGLRETEAFF TGTGCCTGGATACTTGGTTTGAGGGAGACTGAAGCTTTCTTT
- TRBJ2-7 TRBV5-1 - CASSLGRDSYEQYF TGCGCCAGCAGCTTGGGACGGGACTCCTACGAGCAGTACTTC
- TRBJ2-7 TRBV4-2 TRBD2 CASSQDSTSGSREQYF TGTGCCAGCAGCCAAGATTCGACTAGCGGGAGCAGGGAGCAGTACTTC
- TRBJ1-3 TRBV9 - CASSKTTGVPGNTIYF TGTGCCAGCAGCAAGACCACAGGAGTCCCTGGAAACACCATATATTTT
- TRBJ2-7 TRBV28 TRBD2 CASSRRTSGRNEQYF TGTGCCAGCAGTCGCCGGACTAGCGGGAGGAACGAGCAGTACTTC
- TRBJ1-3 TRBV19 - CASSTGNTIYF TGTGCCAGTAGCACTGGAAACACCATATATTTT
- TRBJ2-7 TRBV4-1 TRBD1 CASSQGPLQGAQTYEQYF TGCGCCAGCAGCCAAGGCCCCCTCCAGGGGGCGCAAACCTACGAGCAGTACTTC
- TRBJ2-7 TRBV7-9 - CASTPRGYPYEQYF TGTGCCAGCACCCCACGGGGTTACCCTTACGAGCAGTACTTC
- TRBJ2-3 TRBV30 - CAWRAGVTDTQYF TGTGCCTGGAGGGCAGGGGTCACAGATACGCAGTATTTT
- TRBJ1-6 TRBV7-9 - CASSLVYRDVPYNSPLHF TGTGCCAGCAGCTTAGTCTACAGGGATGTCCCCTATAATTCACCCCTCCACTTT
- TRBJ2-3 TRBV28 TRBD1 CASSYRGDTQYF TGTGCCAGCAGTTACAGGGGCGATACGCAGTATTTT
- TRBJ2-1 TRBV10-3 - CAISESEGGNYNEQFF TGTGCCATCAGTGAGTCCGAGGGCGGGAACTACAATGAGCAGTTCTTC
- TRBJ2-2 TRBV7-9 TRBD1 CASSPGQGSGELFF TGTGCCAGCAGCCCAGGACAGGGGTCCGGGGAGCTGTTTTTT
- TRBJ2-5 TRBV28 TRBD2 CASKGSSGRARGQETQYF TGTGCCAGCAAGGGGTCTAGCGGGAGGGCCCGAGGGCAAGAGACCCAGTACTTC
- TRBJ2-1 TRBV4-2 - CASRMGAGEQFF TGTGCCAGCAGGATGGGGGCCGGTGAGCAGTTCTTC
few TRBJ1-4 TRBV7-2 - CASSLNQLGGEKLFF TGTGCCAGCAGCCTAAATCAACTGGGGGGTGAAAAACTGTTTTTT
- TRBJ1-2 TRBV18 - CASSGRQEQGYTF TGTGCCAGCTCAGGAAGACAGGAGCAGGGCTACACCTTC
- TRBJ1-4 TRBV5-6 - CASSWGSGNNEKLFF TGTGCCAGCAGCTGGGGATCGGGGAACAATGAAAAACTGTTTTTT
- TRBJ1-1 TRBV11-3 - CASSLGGSNTEAFF TGTGCCAGCAGCTTGGGAGGGTCAAACACTGAAGCTTTCTTT
- TRBJ2-5 TRBV5-4 TRBD1 CASSLRTGGAETQYF TGTGCCAGCAGCCTCCGGACAGGGGGCGCGGAGACCCAGTACTTC
once TRBJ2-2 TRBV27 TRBD2 CASSLEPSGRGTGELFF TGTGCCAGCAGTCTTGAACCAAGCGGGAGGGGCACCGGGGAGCTGTTTTTT
- TRBJ2-1 TRBV9 - CASSVDGGEYNEQFF TGTGCCAGCAGCGTAGATGGCGGGGAGTACAATGAGCAGTTCTTC
- TRBJ2-3 TRBV7-2 - CASSQSGLGDTQYF TGTGCCAGCAGCCAGAGCGGGTTAGGGGATACGCAGTATTTT
- TRBJ2-3 TRBV5-4 - CASSLDEPYTDTQYF TGTGCCAGCAGCTTGGACGAACCCTACACAGATACGCAGTATTTT
- TRBJ2-1 TRBV30 TRBD2 CASDPLAALGSYNEQFF TGTGCCTCCGACCCGCTAGCGGCTCTCGGCTCCTACAATGAGCAGTTCTTC
- TRBJ1-2 TRBV7-2 - CASSLVGRAFSGYTF TGTGCCAGCAGCTTAGTTGGCAGAGCTTTTTCGGGTTACACCTTC
- TRBJ2-1 TRBV13 - CASSPLSLVANEQFF TGTGCCAGCAGCCCCCTGAGCCTAGTGGCCAATGAGCAGTTCTTC
- TRBJ2-1 TRBV6-4 - CASSAGGSYNEQFF TGTGCCAGCAGTGCCGGGGGCTCCTACAATGAGCAGTTCTTC
- TRBJ1-1 TRBV19 TRBD1 CASSITGATGREAFF TGTGCCAGTAGTATTACAGGGGCCACCGGGCGAGAAGCTTTCTTT
- TRBJ1-1 TRBV19 - CASSIGNTEAFF TGTGCCAGTAGTATCGGGAACACTGAAGCTTTCTTT
- TRBJ2-2 TRBV11-1 - CASSLNEARHTGELFF TGTGCCAGCAGCTTAAATGAGGCGAGGCACACCGGGGAGCTGTTTTTT
- TRBJ1-4 TRBV27 - CASSSETNEKLFF TGTGCCAGCAGTTCAGAAACTAATGAAAAACTGTTTTTT
- TRBJ2-1 TRBV6-4 - CASSDLAGSSYNEQFF TGTGCCAGCAGTGACTTGGCGGGGAGCTCCTACAATGAGCAGTTCTTC
- TRBJ1-4 TRBV27 TRBD1 CASSLSQGASWEKLFF TGTGCCAGCAGTTTATCACAGGGGGCGTCATGGGAAAAACTGTTTTTT
- TRBJ2-3 TRBV7-9 TRBD1 CASRPTGQGVADTQYF TGTGCCAGCAGACCAACGGGACAGGGGGTTGCAGATACGCAGTATTTT
- TRBJ2-2 TRBV5-4 TRBD1 CASRGQGNTGELFF TGTGCCAGCAGGGGACAGGGGAACACCGGGGAGCTGTTTTTT
once TRBJ2-7 TRBV30 - CACSMGHYEQYF TGTGCCTGCTCAATGGGACACTACGAGCAGTACTTC
- TRBJ2-7 TRBV15 - CATSRDLQLTTKEQYF TGTGCCACCAGCAGAGATTTACAGTTGACCACGAAAGAGCAGTACTTC
- TRBJ2-7 TRBV10-2 TRBD2 CASSESTSRGAGAGVFYEQYF TGCGCCAGCAGTGAGTCGACTAGCCGGGGTGCTGGGGCGGGGGTTTTCTACGAGCAGTACTTC
once TRBJ2-7 TRBV10-2 TRBD2 CASESSGGDSYEQYF TGCGCCAGCGAGTCGAGCGGGGGGGACTCCTACGAGCAGTACTTC
few TRBJ1-6 TRBV4-3 - CASSPGPYNSPLHF TGCGCCAGCAGCCCCGGTCCATATAATTCACCCCTCCACTTT